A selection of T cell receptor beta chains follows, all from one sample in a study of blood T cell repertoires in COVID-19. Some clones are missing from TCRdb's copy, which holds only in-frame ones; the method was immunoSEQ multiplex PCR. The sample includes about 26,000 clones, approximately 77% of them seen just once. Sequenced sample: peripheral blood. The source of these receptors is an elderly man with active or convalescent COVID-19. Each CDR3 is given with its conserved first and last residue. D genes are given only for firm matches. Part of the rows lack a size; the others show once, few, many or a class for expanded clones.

CDR3 protein: CASSPGREQQFF
CDR3 DNA: TGTGCCAGCAGCCCCGGGCGGGAGCAGCAGTTCTTC
V gene: TRBV11-2
J gene: TRBJ2-1
D gene: TRBD2
clone size: .

CDR3 protein: CASSQERGQPQHF
CDR3 DNA: TGCGCCAGCAGCCAAGAGCGGGGTCAGCCCCAGCATTTT
V gene: TRBV4-3
J gene: TRBJ1-5
D gene: .
clone size: few

CDR3 protein: CASSPRASGSQETQYF
CDR3 DNA: TGTGCCAGCAGCCCGCGCGCTAGCGGGTCCCAAGAGACCCAGTACTTC
V gene: TRBV11-1
J gene: TRBJ2-5
D gene: TRBD2
clone size: .

CDR3 protein: CASSLGTGAKISPLHF
CDR3 DNA: TGTGCCAGCAGCTTGGGGACAGGGGCGAAAATTTCACCCCTCCACTTT
V gene: TRBV5-6
J gene: TRBJ1-6
D gene: TRBD1
clone size: .

CDR3 protein: CASSTGTGVNSPLHF
CDR3 DNA: TGTGCCAGCAGTACCGGGACAGGGGTTAATTCACCCCTCCACTTT
V gene: TRBV6-1
J gene: TRBJ1-6
D gene: TRBD1
clone size: .

CDR3 protein: CASSITQGSGYTF
CDR3 DNA: TGTGCCAGTAGTATTACACAGGGAAGTGGCTACACCTTC
V gene: TRBV19
J gene: TRBJ1-2
D gene: .
clone size: .

CDR3 protein: CASRIGLGNQETQYF
CDR3 DNA: TGTGCCAGCAGGATCGGACTAGGGAACCAAGAGACCCAGTACTTC
V gene: TRBV7-9
J gene: TRBJ2-5
D gene: TRBD2
clone size: once

CDR3 protein: CASSQDKLRLGYEQYF
CDR3 DNA: TGCGCCAGCAGCCAAGATAAACTCAGACTTGGTTACGAGCAGTACTTC
V gene: TRBV4-1
J gene: TRBJ2-7
D gene: .
clone size: .

CDR3 protein: CASRDQGGSGANVLTF
CDR3 DNA: TGTGCCAGCAGGGATCAAGGGGGCTCTGGGGCCAACGTCCTGACTTTC
V gene: TRBV5-6
J gene: TRBJ2-6
D gene: .
clone size: .

CDR3 protein: CASSPQAGVAEQYF
CDR3 DNA: TGTGCCAGCAGCCCACAAGCGGGAGTCGCCGAGCAGTACTTC
V gene: TRBV9
J gene: TRBJ2-7
D gene: TRBD2
clone size: .

CDR3 protein: CATSEPGQGQETQYF
CDR3 DNA: TGTGCCACCAGTGAACCGGGACAGGGACAAGAGACCCAGTACTTC
V gene: TRBV24-1
J gene: TRBJ2-5
D gene: TRBD1
clone size: .

CDR3 protein: CASSAALRLAKNIQYF
CDR3 DNA: TGTGCCAGCAGCGCGGCCCTGAGACTAGCCAAAAACATTCAGTACTTC
V gene: TRBV7-8
J gene: TRBJ2-4
D gene: .
clone size: .

CDR3 protein: CASSHEQGIRTEAFF
CDR3 DNA: TGCGCCAGCAGCCATGAACAGGGAATAAGGACTGAAGCTTTCTTT
V gene: TRBV4-1
J gene: TRBJ1-1
D gene: .
clone size: medium-sized

CDR3 protein: CASSDPHGGYGYTF
CDR3 DNA: TGTGCCAGCAGTGACCCTCATGGCGGCTATGGCTACACCTTC
V gene: TRBV6-1
J gene: TRBJ1-2
D gene: .
clone size: .

CDR3 protein: CASTTGRGSNEQFF
CDR3 DNA: TGTGCCAGCACCACTGGGAGGGGTAGCAATGAGCAGTTCTTC
V gene: TRBV25-1
J gene: TRBJ2-1
D gene: TRBD2
clone size: few

CDR3 protein: CSVERSGNTEAFF
CDR3 DNA: TGCAGCGTTGAACGGTCAGGTAACACTGAAGCTTTCTTT
V gene: TRBV29-1
J gene: TRBJ1-1
D gene: .
clone size: .

CDR3 protein: CSGRDRVFDEQFF
CDR3 DNA: TGCAGCGGACGGGACAGGGTGTTCGATGAGCAGTTCTTC
V gene: TRBV29-1
J gene: TRBJ2-1
D gene: TRBD1
clone size: .

CDR3 protein: CASSLGLAGAGSDTQYF
CDR3 DNA: TGTGCCAGCAGCTTGGGACTAGCGGGAGCAGGTTCAGATACGCAGTATTTT
V gene: TRBV5-4
J gene: TRBJ2-3
D gene: TRBD2
clone size: .

CDR3 protein: CATSIGLGGSYEQYF
CDR3 DNA: TGTGCCACCAGCATAGGACTAGGCGGCTCCTACGAGCAGTACTTC
V gene: TRBV15
J gene: TRBJ2-7
D gene: TRBD2
clone size: .

CDR3 protein: CATSREGTGNEKLFF
CDR3 DNA: TGTGCCACCAGCAGAGAGGGGACAGGGAACGAAAAACTGTTTTTT
V gene: TRBV15
J gene: TRBJ1-4
D gene: TRBD1
clone size: .

CDR3 protein: CASSKQGFYGYTF
CDR3 DNA: TGTGCCAGCAGTAAACAGGGTTTCTATGGCTACACCTTC
V gene: TRBV28
J gene: TRBJ1-2
D gene: .
clone size: .

CDR3 protein: CASSLLYPPQHF
CDR3 DNA: TGTGCCAGCAGTCTCCTCTACCCGCCCCAGCATTTT
V gene: TRBV6-2/TRBV6-3
J gene: TRBJ1-5
D gene: .
clone size: .

CDR3 protein: CASSLRGGAINQPQHF
CDR3 DNA: TGTGCCAGCAGCCTGAGGGGGGGGGCGATCAATCAGCCCCAGCATTTT
V gene: TRBV7-8
J gene: TRBJ1-5
D gene: .
clone size: .

CDR3 protein: CASSPSGDQPQHF
CDR3 DNA: TGTGCCAGCTCACCATCGGGTGATCAGCCCCAGCATTTT
V gene: TRBV18
J gene: TRBJ1-5
D gene: .
clone size: .

CDR3 protein: CASSLRENSNQPQHF
CDR3 DNA: TGTGCCAGCAGCTTACGGGAGAATAGCAATCAGCCCCAGCATTTT
V gene: TRBV7-8
J gene: TRBJ1-5
D gene: .
clone size: .

CDR3 protein: CAISESGTSGRGDNEQFF
CDR3 DNA: TGTGCCATCAGTGAGTCTGGGACTAGCGGGAGAGGAGACAATGAGCAGTTCTTC
V gene: TRBV10-3
J gene: TRBJ2-1
D gene: TRBD2
clone size: .

CDR3 protein: CAISQTGGIAKNIQYF
CDR3 DNA: TGTGCCATCAGTCAAACAGGGGGCATCGCCAAAAACATTCAGTACTTC
V gene: TRBV10-3
J gene: TRBJ2-4
D gene: TRBD1
clone size: .

CDR3 protein: CASRGGHPTYNEQFF
CDR3 DNA: TGTGCCAGCAGGGGGGGGCACCCGACCTACAATGAGCAGTTCTTC
V gene: TRBV2
J gene: TRBJ2-1
D gene: .
clone size: .

CDR3 protein: CASSSDRGLSGYTF
CDR3 DNA: TGCGCCAGCAGCTCGGACAGGGGGCTGTCTGGCTACACCTTC
V gene: TRBV5-1
J gene: TRBJ1-2
D gene: TRBD1
clone size: few

CDR3 protein: CASSRTSGGTGELFF
CDR3 DNA: TGTGCCAGCAGCCGGACTAGCGGGGGAACCGGGGAGCTGTTTTTT
V gene: TRBV7-9
J gene: TRBJ2-2
D gene: TRBD2
clone size: .

CDR3 protein: CASSSGTGGGGYTF
CDR3 DNA: TGTGCCAGCAGCTCCGGGACAGGGGGAGGTGGCTACACCTTC
V gene: TRBV7-2
J gene: TRBJ1-2
D gene: TRBD1
clone size: few

CDR3 protein: CSGRQGAGYTF
CDR3 DNA: TGCAGCGGGAGACAGGGAGCAGGCTACACCTTC
V gene: TRBV29-1
J gene: TRBJ1-2
D gene: TRBD1
clone size: .

CDR3 protein: CASSPGQLAKNIQYF
CDR3 DNA: TGTGCCAGCAGCCCTGGACAGTTAGCCAAAAACATTCAGTACTTC
V gene: TRBV28
J gene: TRBJ2-4
D gene: .
clone size: .

CDR3 protein: CASSFYAEQYF
CDR3 DNA: TGTGCCAGCAGCTTCTACGCCGAGCAGTACTTC
V gene: TRBV7-6
J gene: TRBJ2-7
D gene: .
clone size: .

CDR3 protein: CASRSDSRPVYGYTF
CDR3 DNA: TGTGCCAGTAGATCGGACAGCCGCCCCGTCTATGGCTACACCTTC
V gene: TRBV19
J gene: TRBJ1-2
D gene: .
clone size: .

CDR3 protein: CAISEALPGQGLNTEAFF
CDR3 DNA: TGTGCCATCAGTGAGGCGCTCCCTGGACAGGGTCTGAACACTGAAGCTTTCTTT
V gene: TRBV10-3
J gene: TRBJ1-1
D gene: TRBD1
clone size: .

CDR3 protein: CASSLDWTSGSGLETQYF
CDR3 DNA: TGCGCCAGCAGCTTGGATTGGACTAGCGGAAGTGGTTTGGAGACCCAGTACTTC
V gene: TRBV5-1
J gene: TRBJ2-5
D gene: TRBD2
clone size: .

CDR3 protein: CASSLARMRGAANTGELFF
CDR3 DNA: TGTGCCAGCAGCTTAGCCCGTATGCGGGGGGCCGCGAACACCGGGGAGCTGTTTTTT
V gene: TRBV7-9
J gene: TRBJ2-2
D gene: TRBD2
clone size: .

CDR3 protein: CASSTGSQETQYF
CDR3 DNA: TGTGCCAGCAGTACGGGTTCACAAGAGACCCAGTACTTC
V gene: TRBV11-1
J gene: TRBJ2-5
D gene: .
clone size: .

CDR3 protein: CASSQPGQGARGTEAFF
CDR3 DNA: TGTGCCAGCAGTCAGCCGGGACAGGGGGCTAGGGGCACTGAAGCTTTCTTT
V gene: TRBV27
J gene: TRBJ1-1
D gene: TRBD1
clone size: .

CDR3 protein: CASSASEANTEAFF
CDR3 DNA: TGTGCCAGCAGCGCCTCGGAGGCGAACACTGAAGCTTTCTTT
V gene: TRBV4-2
J gene: TRBJ1-1
D gene: .
clone size: .

CDR3 protein: CASSGFSWTEAFF
CDR3 DNA: TGTGCCAGTAGTGGGTTTAGCTGGACTGAAGCTTTCTTT
V gene: TRBV19
J gene: TRBJ1-1
D gene: .
clone size: .

CDR3 protein: CASSPSGVDEKLFF
CDR3 DNA: TGTGCCAGCTCACCATCAGGGGTTGATGAAAAACTGTTTTTT
V gene: TRBV18
J gene: TRBJ1-4
D gene: .
clone size: .

CDR3 protein: CASSQGSSIVGVSEQFF
CDR3 DNA: TGTGCCAGCAGCCAAGGGTCTTCTATCGTCGGGGTGTCCGAGCAGTTCTTC
V gene: TRBV3-1/TRBV3-2
J gene: TRBJ2-1
D gene: .
clone size: .

CDR3 protein: CASSLNGQGRDEAFF
CDR3 DNA: TGTGCCAGCAGCTTGAATGGACAGGGGCGTGATGAAGCTTTCTTT
V gene: TRBV5-5
J gene: TRBJ1-1
D gene: TRBD1
clone size: few

CDR3 protein: CASSIGTQETQYF
CDR3 DNA: TGTGCCAGCAGCATTGGGACACAAGAGACCCAGTACTTC
V gene: TRBV7-2
J gene: TRBJ2-5
D gene: .
clone size: .

CDR3 protein: CASSLDSYTEAFF
CDR3 DNA: TGTGCCAGCAGTCTCGACAGTTACACTGAAGCTTTCTTT
V gene: TRBV28
J gene: TRBJ1-1
D gene: .
clone size: .

CDR3 protein: CASSSDRLVGNTIYF
CDR3 DNA: TGTGCCAGCAGCTCGGACAGGCTTGTCGGAAACACCATATATTTT
V gene: TRBV6-2/TRBV6-3
J gene: TRBJ1-3
D gene: TRBD1
clone size: .

CDR3 protein: CASSSTGSNTEAFF
CDR3 DNA: TGTGCCAGCAGCTCCACCGGGAGCAACACTGAAGCTTTCTTT
V gene: TRBV5-4
J gene: TRBJ1-1
D gene: .
clone size: few

CDR3 protein: CASSLAGTASGELFF
CDR3 DNA: TGTGCCAGCAGCTTGGCCGGGACAGCAAGCGGGGAGCTGTTTTTT
V gene: TRBV5-4
J gene: TRBJ2-2
D gene: TRBD1
clone size: .